These T cell receptor beta chains were read from a single sample in a study of cytomegalovirus exposure and HLA in healthy donors. Data came from immunoSEQ multiplex PCR; TCRdb stores just in-frame clones and leaves some out. The sample data list 190,000 or so clones. The sequencing sample was made of PBMCs. The receptors originated from a boy younger than 18 in good health and CMV-seronegative. Both conserved end residues are part of each CDR3. The D gene is left open where the match is weak.

V gene	D gene	J gene	CDR3 protein	CDR3 DNA
TRBV18	-	TRBJ1-2	CASSPINQGNYGYTF	TGTGCCAGCTCACCGATCAACCAGGGGAACTATGGCTACACCTTC
TRBV27	-	TRBJ1-2	CASSHREASNYGYTF	TGTGCCAGCAGTCACCGAGAAGCGTCTAACTATGGCTACACCTTC
TRBV18	TRBD1	TRBJ1-5	CASCPDRNQPQHF	TGTGCCAGCTGCCCGGACAGGAATCAGCCCCAGCATTTT
TRBV4-2	-	TRBJ1-5	CASSQDVGLSNQPQHF	TGTGCCAGCAGCCAAGACGTGGGGCTGAGCAATCAGCCCCAGCATTTT
TRBV28	TRBD1	TRBJ1-5	CASSLTGASNQPQHF	TGTGCCAGCAGCTTAACAGGGGCCAGCAATCAGCCCCAGCATTTT
TRBV12-5	-	TRBJ2-3	CASGLVRSHGGHSTDTQYF	TGTGCTAGTGGTTTGGTACGGTCCCACGGGGGGCATTCCACAGATACGCAGTATTTT
TRBV15	-	TRBJ2-5	CATSRKRQYQETQYF	TGTGCCACCAGCAGAAAGCGACAGTACCAAGAGACCCAGTACTTC
TRBV5-4	TRBD1	TRBJ1-1	CASSGTGTEAFF	TGTGCCAGCAGCGGGACAGGCACTGAAGCTTTCTTT
TRBV9	TRBD1	TRBJ1-2	CASSAHRGLGGYTF	TGTGCCAGCAGCGCCCACAGGGGGCTAGGAGGCTACACCTTC
TRBV7-7	-	TRBJ2-7	CASSLGQDYEQYF	TGTGCTAGCAGCTTAGGCCAGGACTACGAGCAGTACTTC
TRBV5-1	TRBD2	TRBJ2-1	CASSLRASGVYNEQFF	TGCGCCAGCAGCTTGAGGGCTAGCGGGGTGTACAATGAGCAGTTCTTC
TRBV20-1	-	TRBJ2-3	CSGRSADTQYF	TGCAGTGGTAGAAGCGCAGATACGCAGTATTTT
TRBV7-6	TRBD2	TRBJ2-2	CASSLGTSGGWGELFF	TGTGCCAGCAGCTTAGGGACTAGCGGGGGGTGGGGGGAGCTGTTTTTT
TRBV6-6	-	TRBJ1-4	CASSYSPPGKLFF	TGTGCCAGCAGTTATTCTCCCCCCGGGAAACTGTTTTTT
TRBV2	-	TRBJ2-1	CASSGRQSITYNEQFF	TGTGCCAGCAGCGGAAGACAGTCGATAACCTACAATGAGCAGTTCTTC
TRBV28	-	TRBJ1-2	CASSLLVAGGYTF	TGTGCCAGCAGTTTACTCGTAGCGGGTGGCTACACCTTC
TRBV10-1	-	TRBJ1-2	CASRLRTSWAYGYTF	TGCGCCAGCCGACTTCGGACATCCTGGGCTTATGGCTACACCTTC
TRBV5-8	-	TRBJ1-2	CASSLRPTPTYGYTF	TGTGCCAGCAGCTTGAGGCCGACACCTACCTATGGCTACACCTTC
TRBV6-5	-	TRBJ2-5	CASSYEGGPEEQYF	TGTGCCAGCAGTTACGAGGGGGGGCCGGAAGAGCAGTACTTC
TRBV2	-	TRBJ1-5	CASSETGDQPQHF	TGTGCCAGCAGTGAAACCGGGGATCAGCCCCAGCATTTT
TRBV7-9	-	TRBJ1-2	CASSSSAVRYGYTF	TGTGCCAGCAGCTCGTCTGCGGTACGCTATGGCTACACCTTC
TRBV19	-	TRBJ1-2	CASSLSLRVDYGYTF	TGTGCCAGTAGCCTATCACTCAGGGTTGACTATGGCTACACCTTC
TRBV28	TRBD1	TRBJ1-2	CASSLWQGGYSGYTF	TGTGCCAGCAGTTTATGGCAGGGGGGTTATAGTGGCTACACCTTC
TRBV6-5	TRBD1	TRBJ1-2	CATGQAHYGYTF	TGTGCCACCGGACAGGCTCACTATGGCTACACCTTC
TRBV6-4	-	TRBJ1-1	CASSDWNSLLNTEAFF	TGTGCCAGCAGTGACTGGAACAGTCTCTTGAACACTGAAGCTTTCTTT
TRBV6-1	-	TRBJ1-5	CASRGLRDEDQPQHF	TGTGCCAGCAGGGGGCTCAGGGATGAGGATCAGCCCCAGCATTTT
TRBV28	-	TRBJ1-4	CASNGDPNEKLFF	TGTGCCAGCAACGGGGATCCTAATGAAAAACTGTTTTTT
TRBV5-1	TRBD2	TRBJ2-1	CASSLVFTSGGNNEQFF	TGCGCCAGCAGCTTGGTCTTTACTAGCGGGGGTAACAATGAGCAGTTCTTC
TRBV19	TRBD1	TRBJ1-3	CASTYRQGSGNTIYF	TGTGCCAGTACCTACCGACAGGGTTCTGGAAACACCATATATTTT
TRBV19	TRBD2	TRBJ2-1	CASSGLAGAYNEQFF	TGTGCCAGTAGCGGACTAGCGGGGGCCTACAATGAGCAGTTCTTC
TRBV7-9	TRBD1	TRBJ1-4	CASSRQGGDEKLFF	TGTGCCAGCAGTCGACAGGGTGGGGATGAAAAACTGTTTTTT
TRBV7-6	-	TRBJ1-1	CASSLDSNTEAFF	TGTGCCAGCAGCTTAGACAGTAACACTGAAGCTTTCTTT
TRBV2	-	TRBJ2-1	CASSDGEWGGLYNEQFF	TGTGCCAGCAGTGACGGAGAATGGGGGGGCCTCTACAATGAGCAGTTCTTC
TRBV5-4	-	TRBJ2-7	CASSHKWGRNEQYF	TGTGCCAGCAGCCACAAATGGGGGCGAAACGAGCAGTACTTC
TRBV7-2	TRBD2	TRBJ2-1	CASSPVAGVVNEQFF	TGTGCCAGCAGCCCTGTTGCGGGGGTCGTCAATGAGCAGTTCTTC
TRBV27	TRBD1	TRBJ2-7	CATKDREENEQYF	TGTGCCACCAAGGACAGGGAGGAAAACGAGCAGTACTTC
TRBV7-6	-	TRBJ1-3	CASSLGGSGNTIYF	TGTGCCAGCAGCTTAGGCGGTTCCGGAAACACCATATATTTT
TRBV6-5	-	TRBJ1-5	CASSVGDYQPQHF	TGTGCCAGCAGTGTGGGGGACTATCAGCCCCAGCATTTT
TRBV30	-	TRBJ1-2	CAWGQGDGYTF	TGTGCCTGGGGGCAGGGCGATGGCTACACCTTC
TRBV6-1	TRBD2	TRBJ2-5	CASCLAGGPETQYF	TGTGCCAGCTGTCTAGCGGGGGGGCCAGAGACCCAGTACTTC
TRBV6-1	-	TRBJ1-1	CASSGRGLTPEAFF	TGTGCCAGCAGTGGCCGGGGACTAACCCCTGAAGCTTTCTTT
TRBV11-2	TRBD2	TRBJ2-7	CASSLEPVGLADEQYF	TGTGCCAGCAGCTTAGAACCCGTGGGACTAGCGGACGAGCAGTACTTC
TRBV27	-	TRBJ1-2	CASTTGLGGYTF	TGTGCCAGCACTACAGGGTTGGGAGGCTACACCTTC
TRBV5-1	-	TRBJ1-5	CASSPDSPNQPQHF	TGCGCCAGCAGCCCGGACAGCCCAAATCAGCCCCAGCATTTT